A selection of T cell receptor beta chains follows, all from one sample in a study of blood T cell repertoires in COVID-19. Clones were read by immunoSEQ multiplex PCR, and TCRdb kept only the in-frame ones, dropping some. The sample lists 250,000 to 300,000 clones; roughly nine tenths were seen once. The sample taken for sequencing was peripheral blood. The receptors shown here come from a woman aged 25 to 39 with COVID-19, enrolled during active disease. CDR3s include the opening cysteine and the closing phenylalanine or tryptophan. Fields, in order: V gene, CDR3 length, D gene, J gene, clone size, CDR3 DNA, CDR3 protein. A D gene is named only where the DNA matches it firmly. Rows may omit the clone size; those that give it use once, few, many or a size class.

TRBV5-4	12	-	TRBJ1-6	-	TGTGCCAGCAGCTTTTCAGGGACAACCCTCCACTTT	CASSFSGTTLHF
TRBV5-4	12	-	TRBJ1-5	-	TGTGCCAGCAGTACGGAGGGTCAGCCCCAGCATTTT	CASSTEGQPQHF
TRBV7-9	14	-	TRBJ1-4	-	TGTGCCAGCAGCCTAGAGGGGCTTAATGAAAAACTGTTTTTT	CASSLEGLNEKLFF
TRBV15	14	-	TRBJ2-5	-	TGTGCCACCAGCAGAGGTAAAGGGGAAGAGACCCAGTACTTC	CATSRGKGEETQYF
TRBV5-1	14	TRBD2	TRBJ2-7	once	TGCGCCAGCAGCTTGGGGGGGACTATCTACGAGCAGTACTTC	CASSLGGTIYEQYF
TRBV6-5	16	-	TRBJ1-3	-	TGTGCCAGCAGTTACGAGTCGGGAGTGCCTGGAAACACCATATATTTT	CASSYESGVPGNTIYF
TRBV19	16	TRBD1	TRBJ2-2	-	TGTGCCAGTACTACTCACCGGGACAGGGACTCCGGGGAGCTGTTTTTT	CASTTHRDRDSGELFF
TRBV2	13	-	TRBJ1-5	-	TGTGCCAGCAGTGAAGCGCTAGGCCAGCCCCAGCATTTT	CASSEALGQPQHF
TRBV7-9	14	-	TRBJ2-2	-	TGTGCCAGCAGCCCAGTCGAGAACACCGGGGAGCTGTTTTTT	CASSPVENTGELFF
TRBV5-4	14	TRBD1	TRBJ1-6	-	TGTGCCAGCAGCACGGGACAGGGTAATTCACCCCTCCACTTT	CASSTGQGNSPLHF
TRBV4-1	13	-	TRBJ2-2	-	TGCGCCAGCAGCCAACTGGGGGGAGTTGAGCTGTTTTTT	CASSQLGGVELFF
TRBV2	14	-	TRBJ1-1	-	TGTGCCAGCAGTGAAGGGGGAGGGGGAGTGAAAGCTTTCTTT	CASSEGGGGVKAFF
TRBV6-2/TRBV6-3	15	TRBD1	TRBJ1-2	-	TGTGCCAGCAGTCAAACGGACAGGGGGCTATATGGCTACACCTTC	CASSQTDRGLYGYTF
TRBV5-1	14	-	TRBJ2-3	-	TGCGCCAGCAGCTTGGCAGGGGGGAGCGATACGCAGTATTTT	CASSLAGGSDTQYF
TRBV19	14	-	TRBJ1-1	-	TGTGCCAGTTCCTGGGGGCCTGGGACCACTGAAGCTTTCTTT	CASSWGPGTTEAFF
TRBV10-1	14	TRBD1	TRBJ2-7	-	TGCGCCAGCAGCTCGACAGGGGGGATCGGCGAGCAGTACTTC	CASSSTGGIGEQYF
TRBV3-1/TRBV3-2	15	TRBD2	TRBJ2-1	-	TGTGCCAGCAGTCCAGCGGGGGGGCCTAGGGATGAGCAGTTCTTC	CASSPAGGPRDEQFF
TRBV30	16	-	TRBJ2-3	once	TGTGCCTGGAGTTTAGGGGCTAGCGAGAGCACAGATACGCAGTATTTT	CAWSLGASESTDTQYF
TRBV14	17	TRBD2	TRBJ2-1	-	TGTGCCAGCAGCCAACCTGGGGGGGAGCGAGGTAGTTATGAGCAGTTCTTC	CASSQPGGERGSYEQFF
TRBV7-9	16	-	TRBJ2-2	-	TGTGCCAGCAGCTTATTGTCCGTGGCGGGTCCCGGGGAGCTGTTTTTT	CASSLLSVAGPGELFF
TRBV28	13	-	TRBJ2-2	-	TGTGCCAGCAGTCAACGAGAACCCGGGGAGCTGTTTTTT	CASSQREPGELFF
TRBV7-8	17	-	TRBJ2-4	-	TGTGCCAGCAGCTTAGCGCGAGGTTATGGGGCCAAAAACATTCAGTACTTC	CASSLARGYGAKNIQYF
TRBV12-3/TRBV12-4	12	-	TRBJ2-7	-	TGTGCCAGCAGCTCTCAGGGTTACGAGCAGTACTTC	CASSSQGYEQYF
TRBV5-1	13	-	TRBJ2-3	once	TGCGCCAGCAGCCTGTTTAGCACAGATACGCAGTATTTT	CASSLFSTDTQYF
TRBV5-1	15	-	TRBJ2-5	-	TGCGCCAGCAGCCTTTTAGGGGGGGCGATTGAGACCCAGTACTTC	CASSLLGGAIETQYF
TRBV27	14	-	TRBJ1-1	-	TGTGCCAGCAGTCTACAGGGTCTTAGGACTGAAGCTTTCTTT	CASSLQGLRTEAFF
TRBV27	15	TRBD1	TRBJ2-7	-	TGTGCCAGCAGCACACCCCGGACAGGGGGCGGCGAGCAGTACTTC	CASSTPRTGGGEQYF
TRBV5-1	15	-	TRBJ1-2	-	TGCGCCAGCAGCTTCGCTATGGGGGGGGCGTATGGCTACACCTTC	CASSFAMGGAYGYTF
TRBV7-2	14	TRBD1	TRBJ2-7	-	TGTGCCAGCAGCTATTGGACAGGGGGGGACGAGCAGTACTTC	CASSYWTGGDEQYF
TRBV2	14	-	TRBJ2-3	-	TGTGCCATCAAGGGGGAGGGACGGTCAGATACGCAGTATTTT	CAIKGEGRSDTQYF
TRBV12-3/TRBV12-4	12	TRBD1	TRBJ1-5	few	TGTGCCAGCAGCCCTGGACAGGGACCGCGGCATTTT	CASSPGQGPRHF
TRBV5-6	13	-	TRBJ2-5	-	TGTGCCAGCAGCTTATCGACAGGAGAGACCCAGTACTTC	CASSLSTGETQYF
TRBV7-8	15	-	TRBJ2-1	-	TGTGCCAGCAGCAGACCGGAGAGCTCCTACAATGAGCAGTTCTTC	CASSRPESSYNEQFF
TRBV4-1	18	TRBD2	TRBJ2-7	-	TGCGCCAGCAGCCAAATAGTTCAGGGGCTAGCGGGGATTTACGAGCAGTACTTC	CASSQIVQGLAGIYEQYF
TRBV2	11	-	TRBJ1-3	few	TGTGCCAGCAGTACACAAAACACCATATATTTT	CASSTQNTIYF
TRBV24-1	13	-	TRBJ1-2	once	TGTGCCACCAGTGATTCGGGACACCCGGGCTACACCTTC	CATSDSGHPGYTF
TRBV12-5	17	TRBD1	TRBJ1-1	few	TGTGCTAGTGGTTTGGTAATAGGGGGCCCGTACGGATCTGAAGCTTTCTTT	CASGLVIGGPYGSEAFF
TRBV7-2	15	-	TRBJ1-2	-	TGTGCCAGCAGCCCCAGACAAACAGCTAACTATGGCTACACCTTC	CASSPRQTANYGYTF
TRBV5-3	18	-	TRBJ1-5	-	TGTGCCAGAAGCTGGAGGGGCGGGGAGACAAGGAGCAATCAGCCCCAGCATTTT	CARSWRGGETRSNQPQHF
TRBV2	14	-	TRBJ1-5	-	TGTGCCAGCAGTGAGGTAGGGGGCAATCAGCCCCAGCATTTT	CASSEVGGNQPQHF
TRBV10-2	15	-	TRBJ2-7	-	TGCGCCAGCAGTGGGGGTATGGGGGGGCGGTACGAGCAGTACTTC	CASSGGMGGRYEQYF
TRBV6-5	12	-	TRBJ2-7	-	TGTGCCAGCAGCCGCGGGCACTACGAGCAGTACTTC	CASSRGHYEQYF
TRBV2	13	-	TRBJ1-5	many	TGTGCCAGCAGTGACCCTGCGTGGCAGCCCCAGCATTTT	CASSDPAWQPQHF
TRBV27	15	TRBD1	TRBJ2-1	-	TGTGCCAGCAGTTGGGACAGGGGCACTTACAATGAGCAGTTCTTC	CASSWDRGTYNEQFF